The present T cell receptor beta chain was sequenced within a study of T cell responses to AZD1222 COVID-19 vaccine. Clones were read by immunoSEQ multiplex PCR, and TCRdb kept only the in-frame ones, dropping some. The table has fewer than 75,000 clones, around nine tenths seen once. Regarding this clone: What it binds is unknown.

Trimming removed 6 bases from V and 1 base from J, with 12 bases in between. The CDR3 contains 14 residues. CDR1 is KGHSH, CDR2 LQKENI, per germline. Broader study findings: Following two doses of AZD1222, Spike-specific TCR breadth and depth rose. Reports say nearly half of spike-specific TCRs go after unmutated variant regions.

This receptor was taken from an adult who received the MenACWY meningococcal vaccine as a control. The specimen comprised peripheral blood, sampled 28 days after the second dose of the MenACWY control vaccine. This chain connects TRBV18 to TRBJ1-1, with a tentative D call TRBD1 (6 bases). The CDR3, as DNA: TGTGCCAGCTCCGAGACAGGAACGAACACTGAAGCTTTCTTT. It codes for CASSETGTNTEAFF.